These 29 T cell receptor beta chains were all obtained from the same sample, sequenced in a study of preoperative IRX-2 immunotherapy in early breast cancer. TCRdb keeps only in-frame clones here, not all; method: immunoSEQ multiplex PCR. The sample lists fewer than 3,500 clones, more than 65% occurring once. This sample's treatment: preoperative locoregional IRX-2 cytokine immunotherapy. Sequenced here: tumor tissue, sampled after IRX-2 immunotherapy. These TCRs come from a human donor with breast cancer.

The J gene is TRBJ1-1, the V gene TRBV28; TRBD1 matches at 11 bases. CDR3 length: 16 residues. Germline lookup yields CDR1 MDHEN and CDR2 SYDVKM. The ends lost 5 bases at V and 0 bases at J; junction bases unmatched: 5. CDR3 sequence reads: CASSQDRGRMNTEAFF. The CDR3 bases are TGTGCCAGCAGTCAGGACAGGGGGCGAATGAACACTGAAGCTTTCTTT.

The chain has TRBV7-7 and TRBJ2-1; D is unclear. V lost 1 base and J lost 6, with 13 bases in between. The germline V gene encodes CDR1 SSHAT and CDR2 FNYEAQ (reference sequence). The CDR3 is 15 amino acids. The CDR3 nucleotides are TGTGCCAGCAGCTTAGTCTACGGTTTCCCCAATGAGCAGTTCTTC. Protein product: CASSLVYGFPNEQFF.

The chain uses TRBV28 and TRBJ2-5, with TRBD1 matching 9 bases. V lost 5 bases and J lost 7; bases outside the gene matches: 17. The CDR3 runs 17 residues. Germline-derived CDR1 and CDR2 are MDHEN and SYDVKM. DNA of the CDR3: TGTGCCAGCAGTCCACCCCTAGGGACAGGGCAAGAGGGGACCCAGTACTTC. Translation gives CASSPPLGTGQEGTQYF.

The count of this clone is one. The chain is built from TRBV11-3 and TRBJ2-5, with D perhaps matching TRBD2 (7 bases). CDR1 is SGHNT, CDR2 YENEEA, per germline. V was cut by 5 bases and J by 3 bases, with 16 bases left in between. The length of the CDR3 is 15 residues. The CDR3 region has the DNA TGTGCCAGCAGCCACGGAGGGAGGGGGGAAGAGACCCAGTACTTC. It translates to CASSHGGRGEETQYF.

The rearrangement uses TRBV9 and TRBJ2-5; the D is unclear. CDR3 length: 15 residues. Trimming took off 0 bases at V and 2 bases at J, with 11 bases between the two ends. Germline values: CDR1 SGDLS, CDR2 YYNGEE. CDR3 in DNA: TGTGCCAGCAGCGTAGGGCAGATCAGACAAGAGACCCAGTACTTC. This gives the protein CASSVGQIRQETQYF.

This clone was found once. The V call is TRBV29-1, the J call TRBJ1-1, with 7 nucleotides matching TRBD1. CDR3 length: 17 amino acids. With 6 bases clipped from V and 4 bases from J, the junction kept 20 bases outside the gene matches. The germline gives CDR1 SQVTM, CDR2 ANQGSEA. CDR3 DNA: TGCAGCGTCCCCCAGGGGGGTTTGGGTTCTTTGGTCACTGAAGCTTTCTTT. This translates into CSVPQGGLGSLVTEAFF.

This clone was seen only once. The CDR3 DNA is TGCAGCGTCGCACCAATGTCGGGGGTCTTTGGCTACACCTTC. Translating gives CSVAPMSGVFGYTF. The rearrangement links TRBV29-1 to TRBJ1-2; weak D call: TRBD1 (5 bases). V lost 6 bases and J lost 7, with 21 bases in between. CDR1 and CDR2 (germline): SQVTM, ANQGSEA. The CDR3 totals 14 residues.

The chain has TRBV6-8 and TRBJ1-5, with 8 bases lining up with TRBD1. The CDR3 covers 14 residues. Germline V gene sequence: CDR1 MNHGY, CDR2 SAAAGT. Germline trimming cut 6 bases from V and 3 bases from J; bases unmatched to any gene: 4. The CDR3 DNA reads TGTGCCAGCAGAAACAGGGGGGACAATCAGCCCCAGCATTTT. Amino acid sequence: CASRNRGDNQPQHF.

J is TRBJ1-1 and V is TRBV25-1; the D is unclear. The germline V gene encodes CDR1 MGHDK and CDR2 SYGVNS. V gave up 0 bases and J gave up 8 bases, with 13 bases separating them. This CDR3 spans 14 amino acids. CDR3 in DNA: TGTGCCAGCAGTGAATATATGGACCTGGGGGAAGCTTTCTTT. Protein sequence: CASSEYMDLGEAFF.

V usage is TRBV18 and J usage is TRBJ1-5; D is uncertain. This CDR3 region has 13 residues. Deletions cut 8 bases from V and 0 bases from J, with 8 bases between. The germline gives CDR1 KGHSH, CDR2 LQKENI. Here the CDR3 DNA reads TGTGCCAGCGGCGCGAGTAGCAATCAGCCCCAGCATTTT. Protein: CASGASSNQPQHF.

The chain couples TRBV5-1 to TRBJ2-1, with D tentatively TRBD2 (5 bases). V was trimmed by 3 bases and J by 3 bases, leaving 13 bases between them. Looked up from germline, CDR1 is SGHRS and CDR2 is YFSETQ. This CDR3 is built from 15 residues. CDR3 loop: CASSYGEGYYNEQFF. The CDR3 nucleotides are TGCGCCAGCAGCTACGGTGAGGGCTACTACAATGAGCAGTTCTTC.

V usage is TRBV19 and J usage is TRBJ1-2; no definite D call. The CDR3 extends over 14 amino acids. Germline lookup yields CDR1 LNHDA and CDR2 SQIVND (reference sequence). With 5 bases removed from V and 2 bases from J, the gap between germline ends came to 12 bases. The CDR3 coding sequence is TGTGCCAGTAGTCCGCAACACAGAAACTATGGCTACACCTTC. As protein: CASSPQHRNYGYTF.

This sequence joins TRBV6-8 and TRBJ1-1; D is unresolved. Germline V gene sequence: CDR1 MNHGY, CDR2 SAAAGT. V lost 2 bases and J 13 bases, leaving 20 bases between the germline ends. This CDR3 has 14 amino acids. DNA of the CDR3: TGTGCCAGCAGTTACCCCTCGGGTGAAGGGAAAGGTTTCTTT. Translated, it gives CASSYPSGEGKGFF.

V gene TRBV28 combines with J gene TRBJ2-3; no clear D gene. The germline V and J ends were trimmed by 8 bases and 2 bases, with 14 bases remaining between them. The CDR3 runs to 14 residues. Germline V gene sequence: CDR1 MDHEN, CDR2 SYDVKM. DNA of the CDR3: TGTGCCAGCTCTGGGCCCCTAAACACAGATACGCAGTATTTT. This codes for CASSGPLNTDTQYF. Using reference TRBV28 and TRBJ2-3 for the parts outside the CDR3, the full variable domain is DVKVTQSSRYLVKRTGEKVFLECVQDMDHENMFWYRQDPGLGLRLIYFSYDVKMKEKGDIPEGYSVSREKKERFSLILESASTNQTSMYLCASSGPLNTDTQYFGPGTRLTVL.

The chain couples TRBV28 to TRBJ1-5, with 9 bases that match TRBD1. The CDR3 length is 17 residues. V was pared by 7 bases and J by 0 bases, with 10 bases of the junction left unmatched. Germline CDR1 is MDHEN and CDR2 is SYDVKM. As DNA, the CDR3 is TGTGCCAGCACCCCGGGACAGGGCCGTTATAGCAATCAGCCCCAGCATTTT. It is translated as CASTPGQGRYSNQPQHF.

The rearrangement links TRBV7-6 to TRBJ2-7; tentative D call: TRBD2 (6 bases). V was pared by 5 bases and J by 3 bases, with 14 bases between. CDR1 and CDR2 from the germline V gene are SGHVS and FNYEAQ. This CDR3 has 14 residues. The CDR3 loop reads CASSKAGFVYEQYF. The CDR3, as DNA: TGTGCCAGCAGCAAGGCGGGGTTTGTCTACGAGCAGTACTTC.

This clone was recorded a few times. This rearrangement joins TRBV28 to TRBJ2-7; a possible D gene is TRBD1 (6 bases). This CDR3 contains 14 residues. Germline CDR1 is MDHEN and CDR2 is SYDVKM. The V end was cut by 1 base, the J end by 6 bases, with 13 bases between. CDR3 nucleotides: TGTGCCAGCAGTTTATTCCGGGGCAGGGGCGAGCAGTACGTC. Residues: CASSLFRGRGEQYV.

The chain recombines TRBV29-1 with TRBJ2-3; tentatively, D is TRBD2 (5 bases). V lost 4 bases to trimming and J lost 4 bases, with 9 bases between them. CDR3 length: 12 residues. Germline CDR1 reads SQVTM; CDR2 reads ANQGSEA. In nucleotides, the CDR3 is TGCAGCGTTGGGGGAGTAGCAGATACGCAGTATTTT. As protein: CSVGGVADTQYF.

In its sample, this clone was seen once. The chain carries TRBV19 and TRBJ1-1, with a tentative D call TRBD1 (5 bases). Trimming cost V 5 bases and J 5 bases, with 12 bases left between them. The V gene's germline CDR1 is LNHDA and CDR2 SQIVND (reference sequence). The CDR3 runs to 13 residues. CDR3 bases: TGTGCCAGTAGTGAGGGACTTCGGACTGAAGCTTTCTTT. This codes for CASSEGLRTEAFF.

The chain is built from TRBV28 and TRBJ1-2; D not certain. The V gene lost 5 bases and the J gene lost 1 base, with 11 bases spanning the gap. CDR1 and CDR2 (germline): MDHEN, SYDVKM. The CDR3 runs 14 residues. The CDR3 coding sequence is TGTGCCAGCAGTACCCATCGGGTTAACTATGGCTACACCTTC. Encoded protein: CASSTHRVNYGYTF.

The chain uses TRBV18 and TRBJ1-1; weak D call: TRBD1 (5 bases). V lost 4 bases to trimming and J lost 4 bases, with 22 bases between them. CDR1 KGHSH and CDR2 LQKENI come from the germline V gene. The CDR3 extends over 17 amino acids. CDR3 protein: CASSRTQGSAGGTEAFF. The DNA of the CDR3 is TGTGCCAGCTCACGTACTCAGGGTTCCGCGGGAGGCACTGAAGCTTTCTTT.

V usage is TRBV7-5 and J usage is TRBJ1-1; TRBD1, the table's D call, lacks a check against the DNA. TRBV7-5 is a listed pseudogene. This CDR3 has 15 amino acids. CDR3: CASSLAGQGSTEAFF. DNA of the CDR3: TGTGCCAGCAGCTTAGCGGGACAGGGTTCGACTGAAGCTTTCTTT.

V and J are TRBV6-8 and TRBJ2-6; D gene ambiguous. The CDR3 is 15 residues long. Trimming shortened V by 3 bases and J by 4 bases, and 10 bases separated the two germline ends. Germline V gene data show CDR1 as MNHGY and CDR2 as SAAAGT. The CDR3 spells CASSYPAGGANVLTF. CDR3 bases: TGTGCCAGCAGTTATCCGGCAGGAGGGGCCAACGTCCTGACTTTC.

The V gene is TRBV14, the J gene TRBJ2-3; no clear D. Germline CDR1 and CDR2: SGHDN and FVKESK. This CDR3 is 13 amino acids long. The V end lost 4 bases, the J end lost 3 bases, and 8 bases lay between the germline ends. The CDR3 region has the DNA TGTGCCAGCAGCCTCTCGTGGACAGATACGCAGTATTTT. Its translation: CASSLSWTDTQYF.

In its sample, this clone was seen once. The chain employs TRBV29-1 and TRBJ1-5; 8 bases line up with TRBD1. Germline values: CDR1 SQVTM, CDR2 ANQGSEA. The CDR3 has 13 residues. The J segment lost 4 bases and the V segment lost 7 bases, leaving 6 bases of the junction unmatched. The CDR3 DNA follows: TGCAGCGCTAGGACAGGGACAAATCAGCCCCAGCATTTT. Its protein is CSARTGTNQPQHF.

The CDR3 region is CASSPQGQGSGPQHF. CDR3 DNA sequence: TGTGCCAGCTCACCACAGGGACAGGGTTCTGGGCCCCAGCATTTT. This chain joins TRBV18 and TRBJ1-5; 9 bases are a match to TRBD1. J gave up 9 bases and V 1 base, and 7 bases lay outside the gene matches. Germline CDR1 is KGHSH and CDR2 is LQKENI. This CDR3 comprises 15 residues.

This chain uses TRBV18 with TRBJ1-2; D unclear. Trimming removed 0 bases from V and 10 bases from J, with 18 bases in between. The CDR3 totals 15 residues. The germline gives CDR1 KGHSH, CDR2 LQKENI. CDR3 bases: TGTGCCAGCTCACCACCGAACAGCATTCGTCGGGACTACACCTTC. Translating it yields CASSPPNSIRRDYTF.

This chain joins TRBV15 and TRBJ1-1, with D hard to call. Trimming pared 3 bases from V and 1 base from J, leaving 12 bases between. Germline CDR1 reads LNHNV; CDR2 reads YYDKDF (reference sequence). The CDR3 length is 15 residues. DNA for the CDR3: TGTGCCACCAGCAGGGATCTCAATCGGAACACTGAAGCTTTCTTT. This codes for CATSRDLNRNTEAFF.

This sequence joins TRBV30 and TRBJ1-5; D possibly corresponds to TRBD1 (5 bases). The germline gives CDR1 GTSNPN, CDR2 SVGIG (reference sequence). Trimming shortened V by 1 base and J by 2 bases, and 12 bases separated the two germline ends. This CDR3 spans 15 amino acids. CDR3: CAWSGSGRGNQPQHF. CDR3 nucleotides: TGTGCCTGGAGTGGGTCGGGGCGGGGCAATCAGCCCCAGCATTTT.